The 5 T cell receptor beta chains in this list originate from one sample, sequenced in a study of blood T cell repertoires in COVID-19. Profiling relied on immunoSEQ multiplex PCR, and the TCRdb table lists in-frame clones only, not all of them. This sample has some 390,000 clones, with about 89% found just once. Sequenced input: peripheral blood. All receptors derive from a woman in her thirties or forties with COVID-19, enrolled during active disease.

The chain is built from TRBV5-6 and TRBJ1-1, with D hard to call. The V and J ends lost 4 bases and 5 bases respectively, with 21 bases between them. Germline CDR1 and CDR2: SGHDT and YYEEEE. The CDR3 is 16 residues long. CDR3 nucleotide sequence: TGTGCCAGCAGCAACCTGGGCAGCCAATTCTTTACTGAAGCTTTCTTT. Translated: CASSNLGSQFFTEAFF.

The V and J genes are TRBV7-3 and TRBJ2-1, with 8 bases aligning to TRBD2. The J segment lost 4 bases and the V segment lost 5 bases, leaving 7 bases of the junction unmatched. The CDR3 runs 15 residues. CDR1 and CDR2 (germline): SGHTA, FQGTGA. The chain's CDR3 is CASSPTAGGYNEQFF. The DNA of the CDR3 is TGTGCCAGCAGCCCGACGGCGGGGGGTTACAATGAGCAGTTCTTC.

The chain links TRBV28 to TRBJ2-7; 7 bases match TRBD1. Germline CDR1 reads MDHEN; CDR2 reads SYDVKM. This CDR3 spans 16 amino acids. V lost 5 bases to trimming and J lost 4 bases; unmatched junction nucleotides: 14. Here the CDR3 reads CASSPPPTGQFYEQYF. CDR3 nucleotides: TGTGCCAGCAGTCCACCCCCTACGGGACAGTTTTACGAGCAGTACTTC. The whole variable domain, filled in from reference TRBV28 and TRBJ2-7, reads DVKVTQSSRYLVKRTGEKVFLECVQDMDHENMFWYRQDPGLGLRLIYFSYDVKMKEKGDIPEGYSVSREKKERFSLILESASTNQTSMYLCASSPPPTGQFYEQYFGPGTRLTVT.

The chain uses TRBV19 and TRBJ1-2, with 8 bases fitting TRBD1. The CDR3 contains 17 residues. Trimming took 3 bases from V and 0 from J; bases not matched to a gene: 9. The germline V gene has CDR1 LNHDA and CDR2 SQIVND (reference sequence). CDR3 sequence (DNA): TGTGCCAGTAGTATCGGGACAGGAGGGGCCGCTAACTATGGCTACACCTTC. Amino acids: CASSIGTGGAANYGYTF.

This clone was counted once. The chain joins TRBV3-1 (or the pseudogene TRBV3-2) to TRBJ1-1; TRBD1 aligns across 8 bases. V gave up 7 bases and J gave up 1 base; unmatched junction bases: 2. CDR3 length: 13 residues. Germline CDR1 and CDR2: LGHDT and YNNKEL (reference sequence). This CDR3 reads CASMGQANTEAFF. The CDR3 coding sequence is TGTGCCAGCATGGGACAGGCGAACACTGAAGCTTTCTTT.